This T cell receptor (beta chain) was sequenced during a study of regulatory T cells in long-lasting Graves disease. Comment on this clonotype: What it recognizes is unknown.

The study, taken as a whole, reports: New patients shared about 910 public clonotypes, and persistent patients shared more, with approximately 2,600.

As for time point: persistent/refractory GD, antithyroid drugs over 5 years with positive TRAb. The TCR library was made from RNA extracted from PBMCs. CDR3-region Arm-PCR and iRepertoire HTBI primers produced the TCR beta libraries. MiXCR was run by TCRdb on the multiplex PCR reads, yielding one entry per CDR3 protein. The table records roughly 450,000 distinct CDR3 sequences, around a fifth of them present only once. Trimming removed 3 bases at V and 0 bases at J, with 12 bases between. CDR3 length equals 15 residues. From germline, CDR1 is MNHEY and CDR2 SMNVEV (reference sequence). This TCR was recovered from a female donor with Graves disease. The starting material was peripheral blood mononuclear cells (PBMCs), obtained when the disease was refractory, from a patient treated with antithyroid drugs. The rearrangement joins TRBV27 to TRBJ2-7; D is ambiguous. The CDR3 bases are TGTGCCAGCAGTTTTCACGTTTCCAGCTCCTACGAGCAGTACTTC. Amino acid sequence: CASSFHVSSSYEQYF.